This record concerns one TCR beta chain sequence. These data belong to a study of cytomegalovirus exposure and HLA in healthy donors. Germline trimming cut 11 bases from V and 2 bases from J; bases unmatched to any gene: 4. CDR3 length equals 13 residues. Per the germline V gene, CDR1 is MNHNS and CDR2 is SASEGT. The primer mix had 60 Vbeta and 13 Jbeta primers. Some clones are missing from TCRdb's copy, which holds only in-frame ones; the method was immunoSEQ multiplex PCR. This repertoire shows 140,000 to 150,000 clones, about 70% found once; its top ten account for 2% to 2.5%. The sequenced sample was PBMCs. The sequence was obtained from an older woman in good health and CMV-seropositive. The chain employs TRBV6-1 and TRBJ1-3; 9 bases are a match to TRBD1. CDR3 in DNA: TGTGCCTCAGGACAGGGGACTGGAAACACCATATATTTT. This sequence encodes CASGQGTGNTIYF.